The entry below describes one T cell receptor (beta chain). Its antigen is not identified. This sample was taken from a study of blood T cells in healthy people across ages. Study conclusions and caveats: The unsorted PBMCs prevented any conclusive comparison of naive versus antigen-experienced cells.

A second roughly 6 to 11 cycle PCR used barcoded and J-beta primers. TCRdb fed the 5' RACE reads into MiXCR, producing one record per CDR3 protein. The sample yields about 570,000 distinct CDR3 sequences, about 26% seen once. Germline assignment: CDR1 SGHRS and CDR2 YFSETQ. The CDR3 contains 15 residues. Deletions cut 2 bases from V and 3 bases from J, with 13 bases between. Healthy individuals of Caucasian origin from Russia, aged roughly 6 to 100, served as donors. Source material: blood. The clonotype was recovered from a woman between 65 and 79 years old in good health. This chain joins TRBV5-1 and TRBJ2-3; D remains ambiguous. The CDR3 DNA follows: TGCGCCAGCAGCTTCGGCCCGGGTCTGACAGATACGCAGTATTTT. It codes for CASSFGPGLTDTQYF.